The 3 T cell receptor beta chains given below trace back to one sample, sequenced in a study of T cells in women clearing cervical HPV infection. This table comes from immunoSEQ multiplex PCR, and its TCRdb copy is limited to in-frame clones, with some not included. This specimen shows 20,000 to 25,000 clones; the ten leading clones hold about 6%. What was sequenced was blood buffy coat. These receptors were taken from a woman aged 18-70 years with a cervical HPV16 infection that either progressed to CIN3+ or cleared (not recorded which).

About this clone itself: Sequencing ends 3 residues short of the CDR3 end; the germline J gene provides the rest. The genes are TRBV28 and TRBJ2-7; 11 nucleotides align to TRBD2. This CDR3 comprises 14 residues. The germline V gene encodes CDR1 MDHEN and CDR2 SYDVKM. The junction had 6 bases not matched to a gene; V was cut back by 8 bases and J by 3 bases. CDR3 DNA (partial): TGTGCCAGCGGGGGGACTAGCGGATTCTACGAG. It specifies CASGGTSGFYE. From start to end, the CDR3 is CASGGTSGFYEQYF.

As to this clone: The CDR3 end falls 3 residues outside the read, so it is completed with the germline J gene. V is TRBV20-1 and J is TRBJ2-7; 8 nucleotides match TRBD2. The length of the CDR3 is 13 residues. Germline V CDR1 and CDR2: DFQATT, SNEGSKA (reference sequence). V was pared by 6 bases and J by 5 bases, with 9 bases of the junction left unmatched. The CDR3 is CSALSGRGDEQYF. The part of the CDR3 DNA that was read is TGCAGTGCCCTAAGCGGGAGAGGTGACGAG.

This CDR3 is CSARQIVSGANVLTF. Partial CDR3 DNA: TGCAGTGCTAGACAAATAGTATCTGGGGCCAACGTC. V gene TRBV20-1 combines with J gene TRBJ2-6; D remains ambiguous. The sequenced fragment ends 3 residues before the CDR3 boundary, so the rest is inferred from the germline J gene. Germline-derived CDR1 and CDR2 are DFQATT and SNEGSKA (reference sequence). The CDR3 runs to 15 residues. V gave up 2 bases and J gave up 1 base, with 9 bases separating them.